A selection of T cell receptor beta chains follows, all from one sample in a study of OX40 agonist ivuxolimab in advanced cancers. Here immunoSEQ multiplex PCR was the method, and the copy in TCRdb shows in-frame clones only, minus some. The sample shows around 46,000 clones, around nine tenths of them seen only once. The sequences come from CD4+ or CD8+ T cells sorted from blood, collected in a trial of the OX40 agonist ivuxolimab. The receptors here all came from an adult with an advanced solid tumor such as melanoma, head and neck, liver or kidney cancer. Each CDR3 is given with its conserved first and last residue. The order of the fields is D gene, clone size, V gene, J gene, CDR3 DNA, CDR3 protein. The D gene is left open where the match is weak. Rows may omit the clone size; those that give it use once, few, many or a size class.

-	-	TRBV6-5	TRBJ1-1	TGTGCCAGGAATTCTAAGGGTGGCACTGAAGCTTTCTTT	CARNSKGGTEAFF
TRBD1	-	TRBV6-5	TRBJ1-2	TGTGCCAGCAGTTACCAACCCACAGGGGACTATGGCTACACCTTC	CASSYQPTGDYGYTF
-	-	TRBV27	TRBJ1-5	TGTGCCAGCAGTTTACACCGGAATCAGCCCCAGCATTTT	CASSLHRNQPQHF
-	-	TRBV4-1	TRBJ2-7	TGCGCCAGCAGCCAGACCGTGGGAGGTTACGAGCAGTACTTC	CASSQTVGGYEQYF
TRBD2	-	TRBV11-2	TRBJ2-2	TGTGCCAGCAGCGCAACTGGCGGGGGAGGCACCGGGGAGCTGTTTTTT	CASSATGGGGTGELFF
-	-	TRBV5-5	TRBJ1-1	TGTGCCAGCAGCTTGGCCGAGAGAGGGTTAGGAATCCTGGGGACTGAAGCTTTCTTT	CASSLAERGLGILGTEAFF
-	-	TRBV28	TRBJ1-2	TGTGCCAGCAGTTTAACAGTTCGGACACAGGAAAAAAAGACATATGGCTACACCTTC	CASSLTVRTQEKKTYGYTF
TRBD2	-	TRBV7-9	TRBJ2-3	TGTGCCAGCAGCTCCAATAGCGGGAGGTCAGATACGCAGTATTTT	CASSSNSGRSDTQYF
-	-	TRBV15	TRBJ1-1	TGTGCCACCAGCAGAGTAGAACATTTAAACGCTGAAGCTTTCTTT	CATSRVEHLNAEAFF
-	-	TRBV14	TRBJ1-1	TGTGCCAGCAGTACCGGGGCGACTGAAGCTTTCTTT	CASSTGATEAFF
TRBD1	-	TRBV6-1	TRBJ2-1	TGTGCCAGCAGTGACGGGACAGGGGGCCATAAATCCTACAATGAGCAGTTCTTC	CASSDGTGGHKSYNEQFF
-	few	TRBV4-1	TRBJ2-7	TGCGCCAGCAGCCAAGCGCACAGGGTGGGCGAGCAGTACTTC	CASSQAHRVGEQYF
-	-	TRBV6-1	TRBJ2-4	TGTGCCAGCAGTAGAGCCGCGGCCAAAAACATTCAGTACTTC	CASSRAAAKNIQYF
TRBD1	few	TRBV15	TRBJ1-2	TGTGCCACCAGCAGCACAGGGGGGTCGTTGAGCTATGGCTACACCTTC	CATSSTGGSLSYGYTF
-	once	TRBV6-5	TRBJ2-1	TGTGCCAGCAGTTTAGGGGTAATAGTAGCCAATGAGCAGTTCTTC	CASSLGVIVANEQFF
-	few	TRBV6-5	TRBJ2-7	TGTGCCAGCATATACTCCTACGAGCAGTACTTC	CASIYSYEQYF
-	-	TRBV6-1	TRBJ2-7	TGTGCCAGCAGCTGGAACTACCGCTACGAGCAGTACTTC	CASSWNYRYEQYF
-	-	TRBV14	TRBJ2-5	TGTGCCAGCAGGACTGAGACCCAGTACTTC	CASRTETQYF
-	-	TRBV27	TRBJ1-6	TGTGCCAGCAGTTCTTCCTCCTTCGACTATAATTCACCCCTCCACTTT	CASSSSSFDYNSPLHF
-	-	TRBV27	TRBJ2-2	TGTGCCAGCAGTTTATCGGGGACCGGGGAGCTGTTTTTT	CASSLSGTGELFF
-	-	TRBV4-2	TRBJ2-5	TGTGCCAGCAGCCAAGAAGAGGGACAAGAGACCCAGTACTTC	CASSQEEGQETQYF
-	-	TRBV27	TRBJ1-2	TGTGCCAGCAGAGAAGGTATTGGTGGCTACACCTTC	CASREGIGGYTF
-	few	TRBV5-6	TRBJ1-5	TGTGCCAGCAGCTTCGGGGGAGGACAGCCCCAGCATTTT	CASSFGGGQPQHF
-	-	TRBV15	TRBJ1-5	TGTGCCACCAGCCGCCCTGGAGGGCAGCCCCAGCATTTT	CATSRPGGQPQHF
-	once	TRBV19	TRBJ2-2	TGTGCCAGTAGTAAGGAGGGGGGGGAGCTGTTTTTT	CASSKEGGELFF
-	few	TRBV19	TRBJ1-6	TGTGCCAGTAGTATGGCAGGATTTAATTCACCCCTCCACTTT	CASSMAGFNSPLHF
-	-	TRBV7-9	TRBJ2-2	TGTGCCAGCAGCTTATCATCCACCGGGGAGCTGTTTTTT	CASSLSSTGELFF
-	-	TRBV5-4	TRBJ2-3	TGTGCCAGCAGCTTGGGTTCTGGGGGCACAGATACGCAGTATTTT	CASSLGSGGTDTQYF
-	-	TRBV27	TRBJ1-1	TGTGCCAGCAGTTTATCCCCACGTAGCACTGAAGCTTTCTTT	CASSLSPRSTEAFF
TRBD2	-	TRBV4-1	TRBJ2-1	TGCGCCAGCAGCCAAGATGAACTAGCGGCGGGCCGGGGCTCCTACAATGAGCAGTTCTTC	CASSQDELAAGRGSYNEQFF
-	-	TRBV11-1	TRBJ2-2	TGTGCCAGCAGCCACCCGGAACTGAACACCGGGGAGCTGTTTTTT	CASSHPELNTGELFF
-	-	TRBV28	TRBJ2-2	TGTGCCAGCAGCCTAGACTCCAACGGACCAAACACCGGGGAGCTGTTTTTT	CASSLDSNGPNTGELFF
-	-	TRBV5-4	TRBJ2-7	TGTGCCAGCAGCCCCTGGGTGGGGGCATCGCCGGAATACGAGCAGTACTTC	CASSPWVGASPEYEQYF
-	-	TRBV28	TRBJ2-2	TGTGCCAGCAGTTTCGGTGCGGTGGTACGCACCGGGGAGCTGTTTTTT	CASSFGAVVRTGELFF
-	few	TRBV4-1	TRBJ1-1	TGCGCCAGCAGCCCCGCAGGCACTGAAGCTTTCTTT	CASSPAGTEAFF
TRBD1	-	TRBV5-4	TRBJ1-2	TGTGCCAGCAGAGAGGCGGTACAGGGGGCCAGTGGCTACACCTTC	CASREAVQGASGYTF
-	few	TRBV7-9	TRBJ2-7	TGTGCCAGCAGCCCCGGCGGTGTGTACGAGCAGTACTTC	CASSPGGVYEQYF
TRBD2	-	TRBV19	TRBJ2-1	TGTGCCAGTAGTAGTCAGACTAGCGGGGGGTACAATGAGCAGTTCTTC	CASSSQTSGGYNEQFF
-	-	TRBV4-1	TRBJ2-2	TGCGCCAGCAGCCATGGAACGGGGGAGCTGTTTTTT	CASSHGTGELFF
-	-	TRBV2	TRBJ2-7	TGTGCCAGCAGTCCCGGTCGGACCTACGAGCAGTACTTC	CASSPGRTYEQYF
TRBD1	once	TRBV7-9	TRBJ1-2	TGTGCCAGCAGCCACGGGACAGATGACTATGGCTACACCTTC	CASSHGTDDYGYTF
TRBD1	-	TRBV28	TRBJ2-1	TGTGCCAGCAGTCTGACCGGGACAGGGTACGACAATGAGCAGTTCTTC	CASSLTGTGYDNEQFF
-	-	TRBV5-4	TRBJ1-1	TGTGCCAGCATCCTCTCCGGGGGTATGAACACTGAAGCTTTCTTT	CASILSGGMNTEAFF
-	-	TRBV15	TRBJ2-7	TGTGCCACCAGCAGAGATCAATCGGACATCTACGAGCAGTACTTC	CATSRDQSDIYEQYF
-	-	TRBV29-1	TRBJ2-1	TGCAGCGTTGATCGGGAGTACAATGAGCAGTTCTTC	CSVDREYNEQFF
-	-	TRBV7-9	TRBJ1-1	TGTGCCAGCAGCTTAGGGGGCCGGACTGAAGCTTTCTTT	CASSLGGRTEAFF
-	-	TRBV29-1	TRBJ2-7	TGCAGCGTTGAAAAGGGGGACACCTACGAGCAGTACTTC	CSVEKGDTYEQYF
TRBD2	-	TRBV28	TRBJ2-7	TGTGCCAGCAGTTTTCCACTAGCGGGAGAGGGGGGTGGGGCCTACGAGCAGTACTTC	CASSFPLAGEGGGAYEQYF
-	few	TRBV4-1	TRBJ2-3	TGCGCCAGCAGCCAAGATAACCCAGAATATAAAGATACGCAGTATTTT	CASSQDNPEYKDTQYF
TRBD2	once	TRBV4-1	TRBJ2-2	TGCGCCAGCAGCCCGCGGGCTAGCGGGATCTCTGCGGGGGAGCTGTTTTTT	CASSPRASGISAGELFF
TRBD1	-	TRBV10-1	TRBJ2-5	TGCGCCAGCAGTCCCGGGACAGCCGAACAAGAGACCCAGTACTTC	CASSPGTAEQETQYF
TRBD1	-	TRBV5-4	TRBJ2-3	TGTGCCAGCAGCTTGGGACAGGGCCCAGATACGCAGTATTTT	CASSLGQGPDTQYF
TRBD1	-	TRBV27	TRBJ2-7	TGTGCCAGCAGCTATTCCCTCGGGGACAGGGTCGGGGAGCAGTACTTC	CASSYSLGDRVGEQYF